Listed below are T cell receptor beta chains from one sample, sequenced in a study of control samples from healthy donors and cancer patients. Libraries were prepared by immunoSEQ multiplex PCR; TCRdb keeps only in-frame clonotypes and omits some of them. The profile shows about 130,000 clones, 75% to 95% of them singletons. The sample comprised blood. Source of these receptors: a man in his forties in good health. CDR3s include the opening cysteine and the closing phenylalanine or tryptophan. The D gene is left open where the match is weak. Only part of the rows carry a size: once, few, many, or a class if the clone is expanded.

TRBV24-1	-	TRBD2	15	TRBJ2-2	CATSRLAGGSGELFF	TGTGCCACCAGTCGACTAGCGGGGGGCTCCGGGGAGCTGTTTTTT
TRBV9	-	-	15	TRBJ2-3	CASSVNTAGTDTQYF	TGTGCCAGCAGCGTAAATACAGCTGGCACAGATACGCAGTATTTT
TRBV7-9	-	TRBD1	14	TRBJ1-2	CASSSDRGGYGYTF	TGTGCCAGCAGCTCGGACAGGGGTGGCTATGGCTACACCTTC
TRBV30	-	TRBD2	14	TRBJ2-3	CAWSTSGGAGTQYF	TGTGCCTGGAGTACAAGCGGGGGGGCGGGAACGCAGTATTTT
TRBV5-1	-	TRBD1	15	TRBJ2-5	CASSFGQGPPETQYF	TGCGCCAGCAGCTTCGGACAGGGCCCTCCAGAGACCCAGTACTTC
TRBV11-2	few	-	14	TRBJ2-2	CASSSITFTGELFF	TGTGCCAGCAGCTCAATAACCTTCACCGGGGAGCTGTTTTTT
TRBV5-5	-	-	15	TRBJ2-3	CASSLWGRVADTQYF	TGTGCCAGCAGCTTGTGGGGCAGGGTGGCAGATACGCAGTATTTT
TRBV27	-	TRBD1	16	TRBJ2-7	CASSPTGGQGSYEQYF	TGTGCCAGCAGCCCGACAGGGGGACAGGGTTCCTACGAGCAGTACTTC
TRBV28	-	-	12	TRBJ1-1	CASSFQGAEAFF	TGTGCCAGCAGTTTTCAGGGTGCTGAAGCTTTCTTT
TRBV5-6	-	-	13	TRBJ2-1	CASSLGGGDEQFF	TGTGCCAGCAGCTTGGGGGGCGGGGATGAGCAGTTCTTC
TRBV3-1/TRBV3-2	once	TRBD1	13	TRBJ1-1	CASRDRGDTEAFF	TGTGCCAGCCGGGACAGGGGGGACACTGAAGCTTTCTTT
TRBV29-1	-	-	13	TRBJ2-7	CSVPGPKPYEQYF	TGCAGCGTACCGGGACCGAAACCCTACGAGCAGTACTTC
TRBV5-1	-	TRBD1	16	TRBJ2-5	CASSLNSGTGQETQYF	TGCGCCAGCAGCTTGAACTCCGGGACAGGCCAAGAGACCCAGTACTTC
TRBV9	once	-	16	TRBJ2-7	CASSPSGGGNSYEQYF	TGTGCCAGCAGCCCCTCAGGGGGGGGCAACTCCTACGAGCAGTACTTC
TRBV5-1	-	-	13	TRBJ2-1	CASSLGEGDEQFF	TGCGCCAGCAGCTTGGGAGAAGGCGATGAGCAGTTCTTC
TRBV7-3	few	-	13	TRBJ1-2	CASSPQPNYGYTF	TGTGCCAGCAGCCCCCAGCCTAACTATGGCTACACCTTC
TRBV6-5	-	TRBD2	16	TRBJ2-1	CASSYRLAGERNEQFF	TGTGCCAGCAGTTACCGGCTAGCGGGGGAGCGGAATGAGCAGTTCTTC
TRBV12-3/TRBV12-4	once	-	13	TRBJ1-1	CASSLREGTEAFF	TGTGCCAGCAGCCTTAGGGAGGGAACTGAAGCTTTCTTT
TRBV14	-	-	13	TRBJ2-7	CASSQRGSYEQYF	TGTGCCAGCAGCCAAAGGGGCTCCTACGAGCAGTACTTC
TRBV5-1	-	TRBD1	15	TRBJ2-5	CACRQGAPIQETQYF	TGCGCCTGCAGACAGGGGGCTCCCATCCAAGAGACCCAGTACTTC